This T cell receptor beta chain was sequenced during a study of T cell responses to AZD1222 COVID-19 vaccine. Study-wide results and limits: Scientists sampled the repertoires only once the peak T cell response had passed. Vaccine-associated CD4 TCRs spanned spike, dominant at 160-218 and 743-854. Among the donors, most were white British and more were female, and clonal diversity was possibly underestimated.

About this clone: Its specificity is unknown.

The CDR3 spans 16 residues. Generated by immunoSEQ multiplex PCR, the TCRdb table keeps only in-frame clones and is missing some. The sample lists fewer than 120,000 clones; around 81% were seen once. The source is an adult in good health. The sequences come from peripheral blood, collected on day 0 of AZD1222 vaccination. The chain couples TRBV21-1 to TRBJ2-5; TRBD2, the table's D call, lacks a check against the DNA. TRBV21-1 is marked as a pseudogene. For the CDR3, the DNA is TGTGCCCCCCGGTTGCTAGCGGGAGGAGGGGTAGAGACCCAGTACTTC. The encoded protein is CAPRLLAGGGVETQYF.